A selection of T cell receptor beta chains follows, all from one sample in a study of shared clonotypes between healthy human individuals. Produced via immunoSEQ multiplex PCR; TCRdb's table is partial and in-frame only. The sample consists of about 2.2 million clones, just under 95% of them appearing once. Sequencing was performed on naive CD8+ T cells from PBMCs. These receptors all come from a man between 18 and 29 years old in good health. Some clones in this sample may be carry-over from other donors' samples. The CDR3 runs from the conserved cysteine through the conserved F or W. The D gene is left open where the match is weak. Rows may omit the clone size; those that give it use once, few, many or a size class.

cdr3_nt cdr3_aa d_call j_call clone_size v_call
TGTGCCAGTAGAGGACGGTTGAACACTGAAGCTTTCTTT CASRGRLNTEAFF - TRBJ1-1 - TRBV19
TGTGCCAGCAGCCTCGGGACTAGCGGCACAGATACGCAGTATTTT CASSLGTSGTDTQYF TRBD2 TRBJ2-3 once TRBV7-3
TGTGCCAGCAGTTTATGGACAGGGGCCAATCAGCCCCAGCATTTT CASSLWTGANQPQHF TRBD1 TRBJ1-5 - TRBV28
TGTGCCAGCAGCCCCGTCGCGGGGGTGGAGTACGAGCAGTACTTC CASSPVAGVEYEQYF TRBD2 TRBJ2-7 - TRBV7-9
TGTGCCAGCAGCCCAGGGGCAGGGAGCACAGATACGCAGTATTTT CASSPGAGSTDTQYF - TRBJ2-3 - TRBV11-2
TGTGCCAGCAGGGGAGGGGGTCACCATGAGCAGTTCTTC CASRGGGHHEQFF - TRBJ2-1 - TRBV6-1
TGTGCCAGCAGCACAGGGCCCTCGGGCGGGGAGCTGTTTTTT CASSTGPSGGELFF - TRBJ2-2 - TRBV7-9
TGTGCCAGCAGCCCCGGGAGGTCTAGGCTGGATACGCAGTATTTT CASSPGRSRLDTQYF TRBD2 TRBJ2-3 - TRBV7-9
TGTGCCAGCAGCTCGTCGGGACTAGCAACAAATGAGCAGTTCTTC CASSSSGLATNEQFF TRBD2 TRBJ2-1 once TRBV7-9
TGTGCCAGCAGCTTAGGGGAACTAGTAACCTACGAGCAGTACTTC CASSLGELVTYEQYF - TRBJ2-7 - TRBV7-9
TGCGCCAGCAGCTACAGGGACGGGCACTACGAGCAGTACTTC CASSYRDGHYEQYF - TRBJ2-7 - TRBV5-1
TGTGCCAGCAGTATCCGGACAGGAGTTAAGAACAATCAGCCCCAGCATTTT CASSIRTGVKNNQPQHF TRBD1 TRBJ1-5 - TRBV28
TGTGCCAGCAGCTTAGGAAGCCGCGGAAGCTCCTACGAGCAGTACTTC CASSLGSRGSSYEQYF - TRBJ2-7 - TRBV7-6
TGTGCCAGCAGAGGCTTCTCTGGAAACACCATATATTTT CASRGFSGNTIYF - TRBJ1-3 once TRBV6-4
TGTGCCAGCAGCCCGAGGGGCGGGCCGCCGACCGACGAGCAGTACTTC CASSPRGGPPTDEQYF - TRBJ2-7 - TRBV13
TGTGCCAGCAGCTTTATCCGGGACAGGGACACTGAAGCTTTCTTT CASSFIRDRDTEAFF TRBD1 TRBJ1-1 - TRBV7-9
TGTGCCAGCAGTTACTCGGACACCGACTCCTACGAGCAGTACTTC CASSYSDTDSYEQYF - TRBJ2-7 - TRBV6-6
TGTGCCAGCAGCTTCGGTACCGTTGGGTATGAGCAGTTCTTC CASSFGTVGYEQFF - TRBJ2-1 few TRBV5-6